Listed below are T cell receptor beta chains from one sample, sequenced in a study of siplizumab effects on memory and regulatory T cells. Sequenced by immunoSEQ multiplex PCR; TCRdb stores in-frame clones only, minus some. This table holds 99,000 or so clones, over 90% found once. The specimen was Tregs sorted from blood. These receptors all come from a human donor in good health. Both conserved end residues are part of each CDR3. The D gene is left open where the match is weak. Rows may omit the clone size; those that give it use once, few, many or a size class.

TRBV11-2	.	TRBJ2-7	12	once	CASSLGSDEQYF	TGTGCCAGCAGCTTAGGGAGTGACGAGCAGTACTTC
TRBV5-6	.	TRBJ2-2	16	.	CASSFWWVANTGELFF	TGTGCCAGCAGCTTTTGGTGGGTAGCGAACACCGGGGAGCTGTTTTTT
TRBV15	TRBD1	TRBJ1-2	16	.	CATSREGGTGSGGYTF	TGTGCCACCAGCAGAGAAGGTGGGACAGGGTCCGGGGGCTACACCTTC
TRBV21-1	.	TRBJ2-5	14	.	CASSNVPAGETQYF	TGTGCCAGCAGCAATGTCCCAGCGGGAGAGACCCAGTACTTC
TRBV7-9	TRBD1	TRBJ1-1	14	once	CASRQQGLDTEAFF	TGTGCCAGCAGACAACAGGGGTTGGACACTGAAGCTTTCTTT
TRBV6-5	TRBD1	TRBJ2-7	15	.	CASSLTGTGFYEQYF	TGTGCCAGCAGTCTCACCGGGACAGGATTTTACGAGCAGTACTTC
TRBV14	.	TRBJ2-3	14	.	CASSSNRYTDTQYF	TGTGCCAGCAGCTCAAACCGGTACACAGATACGCAGTATTTT
TRBV5-1	.	TRBJ2-1	15	once	CASSLGPSSYNEQFF	TGCGCCAGCAGCTTGGGACCGAGCTCCTACAATGAGCAGTTCTTC
TRBV7-2	.	TRBJ1-2	12	.	CAARGANYGYTF	TGTGCCGCTCGGGGGGCTAACTATGGCTACACCTTC
TRBV2	.	TRBJ1-2	12	.	CASRWTASGYTF	TGTGCCAGCCGGTGGACAGCCTCTGGCTACACCTTC
TRBV11-2	TRBD1	TRBJ2-7	14	.	CASSVGDSSYEQYF	TGTGCCAGCAGCGTGGGGGACAGCTCCTACGAGCAGTACTTC
TRBV20-1	.	TRBJ1-1	11	few	CSASVGTEAFF	TGCAGTGCTAGTGTTGGGACTGAAGCTTTCTTT
TRBV5-4	TRBD1	TRBJ2-5	18	.	CASSSSPSGGSFGETQYF	TGTGCCAGCAGCAGCTCGCCTTCAGGGGGCTCATTCGGAGAGACCCAGTACTTC
TRBV18	.	TRBJ1-2	14	.	CASSPGTGTYGYTF	TGTGCCAGCTCACCAGGAACAGGGACGTATGGCTACACCTTC
TRBV9	.	TRBJ2-7	15	.	CASSVSEGGPYEQYF	TGTGCCAGCAGCGTATCCGAGGGGGGGCCCTACGAGCAGTACTTC
TRBV6-1	.	TRBJ2-2	13	.	CASSNTNTGELFF	TGTGCCAGCAGTAACACAAACACCGGGGAGCTGTTTTTT
TRBV6-1	.	TRBJ1-2	17	.	CASSEGRTRGPNYGYTF	TGTGCCAGCAGTGAAGGTCGGACAAGGGGCCCTAACTATGGCTACACCTTC